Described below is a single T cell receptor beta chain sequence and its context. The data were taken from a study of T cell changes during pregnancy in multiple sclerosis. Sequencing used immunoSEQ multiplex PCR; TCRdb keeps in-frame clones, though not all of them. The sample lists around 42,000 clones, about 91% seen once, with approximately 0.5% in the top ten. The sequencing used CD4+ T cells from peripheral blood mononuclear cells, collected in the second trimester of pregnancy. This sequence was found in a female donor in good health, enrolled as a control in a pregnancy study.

CDR3 region: CASSLPGGQTDTQYF. The CDR3 DNA reads TGCGCCAGCAGCTTGCCGGGGGGTCAGACAGATACGCAGTATTTT. V usage is TRBV5-1 and J usage is TRBJ2-3; 7 bases line up with TRBD2. The CDR3 contains 15 residues. Unmatched junction bases numbered 5, after V lost 1 base and J lost 3 bases. CDR1 and CDR2 from the germline V gene are SGHRS and YFSETQ.